These T cell receptor beta chains were read from a single sample in a study of blood T cells in healthy people across ages. TCRdb processed the 5' RACE reads anew with MiXCR; each CDR3 protein has one entry. The sample gives nearly 800,000 distinct CDR3 sequences, 25% of which show up once; more than 3% is in the top ten. This sample was also put to use in a study of T cells of mothers and their children.

The specimen was blood. These receptors were obtained from a boy younger than 18 in good health. CDR3s include the opening cysteine and the closing phenylalanine or tryptophan. A D gene is named only where the DNA matches it firmly. Only some rows state a clone size, as once, few, many or a class for expanded clones.

clone_size: .
d_call: .
j_call: TRBJ2-7
v_call: TRBV7-8
cdr3_nt: TGTGCCAGCAGCTCCTTTCAGGGGAGGACCTACGAGCAGTACTTC
cdr3_aa: CASSSFQGRTYEQYF

clone_size: few
d_call: .
j_call: TRBJ2-5
v_call: TRBV20-1
cdr3_nt: TGCAGTGCTAAGGAGGTTGAGACCCAGTACTTC
cdr3_aa: CSAKEVETQYF

clone_size: few
d_call: .
j_call: TRBJ1-6
v_call: TRBV2
cdr3_nt: TGTGCCAGCAGTTTAACAGGGACGAGGATAAATTCACCCCTCCACTTT
cdr3_aa: CASSLTGTRINSPLHF

clone_size: .
d_call: .
j_call: TRBJ2-1
v_call: TRBV28
cdr3_nt: TGTGCCAGCAGTCCGACGGACTGGGTTCTACGGGATGAGCAGTTCTTC
cdr3_aa: CASSPTDWVLRDEQFF

clone_size: .
d_call: .
j_call: TRBJ2-5
v_call: TRBV27
cdr3_nt: TGTGCCAGCAGTTTGTACGCGGGCGTTGAGACCCAGTACTTC
cdr3_aa: CASSLYAGVETQYF

clone_size: .
d_call: .
j_call: TRBJ2-1
v_call: TRBV5-6
cdr3_nt: TGTGCCAGCAGCTTGGAGGGGGGTTTCTACAATGAGCAGTTCTTC
cdr3_aa: CASSLEGGFYNEQFF

clone_size: few
d_call: .
j_call: TRBJ2-3
v_call: TRBV5-1
cdr3_nt: TGCGCCAGCAGCTTGGCCGGAGACTACGGGCAGTATTTT
cdr3_aa: CASSLAGDYGQYF

clone_size: .
d_call: .
j_call: TRBJ2-3
v_call: TRBV12-3/TRBV12-4
cdr3_nt: TGTGCCAGCAGTTTAAACTGGCGGGTCACAGATACGCAGTATTTT
cdr3_aa: CASSLNWRVTDTQYF

clone_size: .
d_call: .
j_call: TRBJ2-1
v_call: TRBV14
cdr3_nt: TGTGCCAGCAGCCGCTTCGGGGAGCAGTTCTTC
cdr3_aa: CASSRFGEQFF

clone_size: many
d_call: .
j_call: TRBJ2-1
v_call: TRBV6-4
cdr3_nt: TGTGCCAGCAGTGACCGGGAAGGGCCCCAGTTCTTC
cdr3_aa: CASSDREGPQFF

clone_size: few
d_call: .
j_call: TRBJ2-7
v_call: TRBV15
cdr3_nt: TGTGCCACCAGCAGTTTACCCGGTCCCTACGAGCAGTACTTC
cdr3_aa: CATSSLPGPYEQYF

clone_size: many
d_call: TRBD2
j_call: TRBJ2-7
v_call: TRBV7-9
cdr3_nt: TGTGCCAGCAGCCCCTGGGGGGGGTTACCCTACGAGCAGTACTTC
cdr3_aa: CASSPWGGLPYEQYF

clone_size: .
d_call: TRBD1
j_call: TRBJ1-5
v_call: TRBV4-1
cdr3_nt: TGCGCCAGCAGCCAAGAATCAGGGGGTAATCAGCCCCAGCATTTT
cdr3_aa: CASSQESGGNQPQHF

clone_size: few
d_call: .
j_call: TRBJ2-7
v_call: TRBV13
cdr3_nt: TGTGCCAGCAGCTTATCAGGCTACCAAACTCCCTACGAGCAGTACTTC
cdr3_aa: CASSLSGYQTPYEQYF

clone_size: few
d_call: TRBD2
j_call: TRBJ2-1
v_call: TRBV19
cdr3_nt: TGTGCCAGTAGTGTAGACCCACTAGCGGGGCAGTTCTTC
cdr3_aa: CASSVDPLAGQFF

clone_size: .
d_call: .
j_call: TRBJ2-1
v_call: TRBV5-1
cdr3_nt: TGCGCCAGCAGCTTGGTTGTCGCATACAATGAGCAGTTCTTC
cdr3_aa: CASSLVVAYNEQFF

clone_size: .
d_call: .
j_call: TRBJ1-1
v_call: TRBV5-4
cdr3_nt: TGTGCCAGCAGCTTGGGGCAGGGCCTCCTCGACACTGAAGCTTTCTTT
cdr3_aa: CASSLGQGLLDTEAFF

clone_size: .
d_call: TRBD1
j_call: TRBJ1-4
v_call: TRBV12-3/TRBV12-4
cdr3_nt: TGTGCCAGCAGTTTAGCGGGACAGTCTAATGAAAAACTGTTTTTT
cdr3_aa: CASSLAGQSNEKLFF

clone_size: .
d_call: .
j_call: TRBJ2-6
v_call: TRBV20-1
cdr3_nt: TGCAGTGCTAGACCACCCCCAGGGTATTATTCTGGGGCCAACGTCCTGACTTTC
cdr3_aa: CSARPPPGYYSGANVLTF

clone_size: few
d_call: .
j_call: TRBJ2-1
v_call: TRBV14
cdr3_nt: TGTGCCAGCAATTCCAGATTGGCGGATTACAATGAGCAGTTCTTC
cdr3_aa: CASNSRLADYNEQFF

clone_size: .
d_call: .
j_call: TRBJ2-7
v_call: TRBV4-2
cdr3_nt: TGTGCCAGCAGCAGGGCCCCGGCCTACGAGCAGTACTTC
cdr3_aa: CASSRAPAYEQYF

clone_size: .
d_call: .
j_call: TRBJ2-3
v_call: TRBV6-5
cdr3_nt: TGTGCCAGCGGAGCGAGGGGCACAGATACGCAGTATTTT
cdr3_aa: CASGARGTDTQYF

clone_size: few
d_call: TRBD1
j_call: TRBJ1-2
v_call: TRBV28
cdr3_nt: TGTGCCAGCAGTTTTGGAGGTGGCAGGGGGCATGGCTACACCTTC
cdr3_aa: CASSFGGGRGHGYTF

clone_size: once
d_call: .
j_call: TRBJ2-6
v_call: TRBV5-1
cdr3_nt: TGCGCCAGCAGCTTGGATCTCGGCTCTGGGGCCAACGTCCTGACTTTC
cdr3_aa: CASSLDLGSGANVLTF

clone_size: few
d_call: .
j_call: TRBJ2-5
v_call: TRBV4-3
cdr3_nt: TGCGCCAGCAGCCAATTAGGACCGTCGAGACAAGAGACCCAGTACTTC
cdr3_aa: CASSQLGPSRQETQYF

clone_size: .
d_call: TRBD2
j_call: TRBJ2-3
v_call: TRBV7-2
cdr3_nt: TGTGCCAGCAGCTTTAAGCGGGAAACAGATACGCAGTATTTT
cdr3_aa: CASSFKRETDTQYF

clone_size: .
d_call: TRBD1
j_call: TRBJ1-1
v_call: TRBV7-2
cdr3_nt: TGTGCCAGCAGCCCCTCGTCCGGGACAGGTGTCACTGAAGCTTTCTTT
cdr3_aa: CASSPSSGTGVTEAFF

clone_size: .
d_call: .
j_call: TRBJ1-6
v_call: TRBV9
cdr3_nt: TGTGCCAGCAGCGTAGGGACACTGGTACGATCACCCCTCCACTTT
cdr3_aa: CASSVGTLVRSPLHF

clone_size: few
d_call: TRBD1
j_call: TRBJ2-5
v_call: TRBV29-1
cdr3_nt: TGCAGCGTCGAGGGACAGGGGGTACAGACCCAGTACTTC
cdr3_aa: CSVEGQGVQTQYF

clone_size: many
d_call: .
j_call: TRBJ2-7
v_call: TRBV20-1
cdr3_nt: TGCAGTGCTAGAGACCCCCGGTCCTACTCCTACGAGCAGTACTTC
cdr3_aa: CSARDPRSYSYEQYF

clone_size: .
d_call: .
j_call: TRBJ2-3
v_call: TRBV4-3
cdr3_nt: TGCGCCAGCAGCCAAGAGTTGGGGGGTGGAGATACGCAGTATTTT
cdr3_aa: CASSQELGGGDTQYF

clone_size: .
d_call: .
j_call: TRBJ1-4
v_call: TRBV29-1
cdr3_nt: TGCAGCGTTGCAACCTTGGTTTCTGGAAAACTGTTTTTT
cdr3_aa: CSVATLVSGKLFF

clone_size: .
d_call: .
j_call: TRBJ2-4
v_call: TRBV7-9
cdr3_nt: TGTGCCAGCAGCTTGTTCCAAGGTGACGGGGCCAAAAACATTCAGTACTTC
cdr3_aa: CASSLFQGDGAKNIQYF

clone_size: few
d_call: .
j_call: TRBJ1-2
v_call: TRBV27
cdr3_nt: TGTGCCAGCAGTTTAACAGGCCACTATGGCTACACCTTC
cdr3_aa: CASSLTGHYGYTF

clone_size: .
d_call: .
j_call: TRBJ1-1
v_call: TRBV10-3
cdr3_nt: TGTGCCATCAGGGCCCCGGCGGCGACTGAAGCTTTCTTT
cdr3_aa: CAIRAPAATEAFF

clone_size: few
d_call: .
j_call: TRBJ2-5
v_call: TRBV7-2
cdr3_nt: TGTGCCAGCAGCTTAGAAGTCGTTGGCAAGGGAGAGACCCAGTACTTC
cdr3_aa: CASSLEVVGKGETQYF

clone_size: few
d_call: .
j_call: TRBJ2-4
v_call: TRBV19
cdr3_nt: TGTACCAGTAGTAACAGGGCCCAGGGGAACATTCAGTACTTC
cdr3_aa: CTSSNRAQGNIQYF

clone_size: .
d_call: TRBD2
j_call: TRBJ2-1
v_call: TRBV27
cdr3_nt: TGTGCCAGCAGTTTCATAGCGGGGTTCTATGAGCAGTTCTTC
cdr3_aa: CASSFIAGFYEQFF

clone_size: few
d_call: TRBD1
j_call: TRBJ2-7
v_call: TRBV6-5
cdr3_nt: TGTGCCAGCAGCCGCGCCGGGACAGGGGCCTACGAGCAGTACTTC
cdr3_aa: CASSRAGTGAYEQYF

clone_size: .
d_call: TRBD1
j_call: TRBJ2-1
v_call: TRBV15
cdr3_nt: TGTGCCACCAGCCGTACAGGGGGCACGGCCAATGAGCAGTTCTTC
cdr3_aa: CATSRTGGTANEQFF

clone_size: .
d_call: TRBD1
j_call: TRBJ1-5
v_call: TRBV6-5
cdr3_nt: TGTGCCAGCAGGGTAGACAGGGGGGACAATCAGCCCCAGCATTTT
cdr3_aa: CASRVDRGDNQPQHF

clone_size: few
d_call: .
j_call: TRBJ2-7
v_call: TRBV7-8
cdr3_nt: TGTGCCAGCAGCTCGAACCATTACGAGCAGTACTTC
cdr3_aa: CASSSNHYEQYF

clone_size: .
d_call: .
j_call: TRBJ2-1
v_call: TRBV7-3
cdr3_nt: TGTGCCAGCAGCGATGGGGGGCTCCTAGGCTACAATGAGCAGTTCTTC
cdr3_aa: CASSDGGLLGYNEQFF

clone_size: few
d_call: .
j_call: TRBJ2-7
v_call: TRBV7-2
cdr3_nt: TGTGCCAGCAGCTTAGATCCCTACAGCGAGCAGTACTTC
cdr3_aa: CASSLDPYSEQYF

clone_size: .
d_call: .
j_call: TRBJ2-1
v_call: TRBV27
cdr3_nt: TGTGCCAGCAGTTTATGGGGACAACAGCAGTCCTACAATGAGCAGTTCTTC
cdr3_aa: CASSLWGQQQSYNEQFF

clone_size: once
d_call: .
j_call: TRBJ2-5
v_call: TRBV29-1
cdr3_nt: TGCAGCGTTGAAACGGGACAACTACCCCTCCAAGAGACCCAGTACTTC
cdr3_aa: CSVETGQLPLQETQYF

clone_size: few
d_call: .
j_call: TRBJ1-6
v_call: TRBV7-2
cdr3_nt: TGTGCCAGCAGCCCGTCCCCCAGGGCTGGGAATTCACCCCTCCACTTT
cdr3_aa: CASSPSPRAGNSPLHF

clone_size: few
d_call: .
j_call: TRBJ2-5
v_call: TRBV7-9
cdr3_nt: TGTGCCAGCAGCTTGATAGTGCCAGATAGCGAGACCCAGTACTTC
cdr3_aa: CASSLIVPDSETQYF

clone_size: .
d_call: TRBD1
j_call: TRBJ2-7
v_call: TRBV9
cdr3_nt: TGTGCCAGCAGCGTAGCTGAGACAGGGGACCCATTCATGACCTACGAGCAGTACTTC
cdr3_aa: CASSVAETGDPFMTYEQYF

clone_size: .
d_call: .
j_call: TRBJ1-4
v_call: TRBV12-3/TRBV12-4
cdr3_nt: TGTGCCAGCAGTTCAGGGGTCGCGGATGAAAAACTGTTTTTT
cdr3_aa: CASSSGVADEKLFF

clone_size: .
d_call: TRBD1
j_call: TRBJ2-3
v_call: TRBV20-1
cdr3_nt: TGCAGTGGCTCCGACAGGGCCACAGATACGCAGTATTTT
cdr3_aa: CSGSDRATDTQYF

clone_size: .
d_call: .
j_call: TRBJ2-4
v_call: TRBV29-1
cdr3_nt: TGCAGCGTTGGCCAGGGAGTGGGTAACATTCAGTACTTC
cdr3_aa: CSVGQGVGNIQYF